The 14 T cell receptor beta chains given below trace back to one sample, sequenced in a study of blood T cells in healthy people across ages. PCR was performed a second time for roughly 7 to 12 cycles using a sample-barcoded 5' primer and a J-beta primer mix. TCRdb ran MiXCR on the 5' RACE reads and lists one entry per CDR3 protein. The repertoire includes over a million distinct CDR3 sequences, 59% of them detected once, and roughly 6.3% sits in the top ten. The sequencing sample was made of blood. The receptor set was obtained from a man aged 18 to 30 in good health.

This clonotype was detected a few times. V and J are TRBV7-9 and TRBJ2-3; a weak D match, TRBD2 (7 bases). Germline CDR1 is SEHNR and CDR2 is FQNEAQ (reference sequence). This CDR3 has 14 residues. The V end was cut by 7 bases, the J end by 5 bases, with 16 bases between. The CDR3 loop reads CASTSTGGQDTQYF. In DNA form, the CDR3 reads TGTGCCAGCACCTCTACCGGGGGGCAAGATACGCAGTATTTT.

This sequence joins TRBV12-3 or TRBV12-4 and TRBJ2-1, with 7 bases aligning to TRBD2. V lost 5 bases, J lost 10 bases, and 11 bases stayed unmatched. The CDR3 spans 14 residues. CDR3 bases: TGTGCCAGCAGTCAAGGACTAGTTGTTCGGGAGCAGTTCTTC. Its protein is CASSQGLVVREQFF.

The genes are TRBV5-1 and TRBJ2-1; 9 nucleotides agree with TRBD2. The CDR3 is 16 residues long. V lost 0 bases, J lost 8 bases, and 9 bases stayed unmatched. Germline CDR1 reads SGHRS; CDR2 reads YFSETQ. The CDR3 region has the DNA TGCGCCAGCAGCTTGGGCTCAGCGGGAGGTGTCCATGAGCAGTTCTTC. Translation: CASSLGSAGGVHEQFF.

The V call is TRBV4-1, the J call TRBJ1-5; TRBD1 aligns across 9 bases. The length of the CDR3 is 17 residues. Germline V gives CDR1 MGHRA, CDR2 YSYEKL. Trimming took 2 bases from V and 4 from J; bases not matched to a gene: 9. The chain's CDR3 is CASSQSPGTGNNQPQHF. CDR3 nucleotides: TGCGCCAGCAGCCAATCCCCCGGGACAGGGAATAATCAGCCCCAGCATTTT.

This chain uses TRBV5-5 with TRBJ2-1, with D perhaps TRBD1 (6 bases). Germline-derived CDR1 and CDR2 are SGHKS and YYEKEE (reference sequence). V was cut by 0 bases and J by 0 bases, with 10 bases left in between. This CDR3 comprises 16 residues. In DNA form, the CDR3 reads TGTGCCAGCAGCTTGGATTGGACAGACTCCTACAATGAGCAGTTCTTC. Encoded protein: CASSLDWTDSYNEQFF.

This clonotype was observed a few times. The chain recombines TRBV13 with TRBJ2-7, with 7 bases that match TRBD1. From germline, CDR1 is PRHDT and CDR2 FYEKMQ (reference sequence). The V segment lost 4 bases and the J segment 6 bases; nucleotides outside the gene matches: 15. The CDR3 loop spans 16 amino acids. The CDR3 is CASSSINRQGRREQYF. CDR3 coding DNA: TGTGCCAGCAGCTCCATTAACAGACAGGGAAGGCGCGAGCAGTACTTC.

This chain joins TRBV2 and TRBJ1-2; TRBD1 matches at 10 bases. Germline V gene data show CDR1 as SNHLY and CDR2 as FYNNEI. V gave up 7 bases and J gave up 6 bases; unmatched junction bases: 8. The CDR3 contains 14 residues. CDR3 nucleotides: TGTGCCAGCAAAAGCGGACAGGGGGAGGATGGCTACACCTTC. This translates into CASKSGQGEDGYTF.

The genes are TRBV10-3 and TRBJ1-2, with 9 bases that match TRBD1. V was clipped by 0 bases and J by 2 bases; unmatched bases: 10. The CDR3 is 18 amino acids. Germline V gene lookup returns CDR1 ENHRY and CDR2 SYGVKD. The CDR3 bases are TGTGCCATCAGTGAGTCGAGGGCGGACAGGGGCCGGAACTATGGCTACACCTTC. Translating it yields CAISESRADRGRNYGYTF.

The chain combines TRBV6-1 with TRBJ2-7, with D hard to call. Trimming stripped 10 bases from V and 4 bases from J, with 11 bases between. The CDR3 runs to 11 residues. Germline V gene lookup returns CDR1 MNHNS and CDR2 SASEGT. In DNA, the CDR3 is TGTGCCACGTATACAGTGTACGAGCAGTACTTC. Translation gives CATYTVYEQYF.

The V call is TRBV4-1, the J call TRBJ2-5, with D possibly TRBD1 on 6 matching bases. The J call could be wrong; TRBJ2-7 is a better fit for the DNA end. The CDR3 spans 15 residues. Germline assignment: CDR1 MGHRA and CDR2 YSYEKL. CDR3 in DNA: TGCGCCAGCAGCCAATCCCCAGGGGCGAGCTACGAGCAGTACTTC. Translated, it gives CASSQSPGASYEQYF.

CDR3 region: CASGEYGDDEQYF. CDR3 coding DNA: TGCGCCAGTGGGGAATATGGGGATGACGAGCAGTACTTC. This chain uses TRBV5-1 with TRBJ2-4; D gene ambiguous. The tail of the sequence fits TRBJ2-7 better, so the J call may be wrong. The CDR3 totals 13 residues. Germline lookup yields CDR1 SGHRS and CDR2 YFSETQ.

The rearrangement joins TRBV6-5 to TRBJ2-2; 9 bases align to TRBD1. The J segment lost 1 base and the V segment lost 6 bases, leaving 6 bases of the junction unmatched. Germline CDR1 and CDR2: MNHEY and SVGAGI. The CDR3 is made up of 16 amino acids. The CDR3 nucleotides read TGTGCCAGCAGCCGGGACAGGGTCTGGAACACCGGGGAGCTGTTTTTT. Translated, it gives CASSRDRVWNTGELFF.

V is TRBV29-1 and J is TRBJ2-4; 11 bases match TRBD2. The end of the DNA fits TRBJ2-5 better, so the J call may be wrong. Germline lookup yields CDR1 SQVTM and CDR2 ANQGSEA. This CDR3 is 17 amino acids long. The CDR3 DNA sequence: TGCAGCGTTGGGGGGGGACGACTAGCGGGATTCCAAGAGACCCAGTACTTC. Translation gives CSVGGGRLAGFQETQYF.

The V call is TRBV12-3 or TRBV12-4, the J call TRBJ2-7, with D tentatively TRBD2 (5 bases). Trimming removed 5 bases from V and 8 bases from J, with 13 bases in between. The length of the CDR3 is 12 residues. The CDR3 reads CASSPGNAKQYF. The CDR3 DNA is TGTGCCAGCAGTCCCGGGAACGCCAAGCAGTACTTC.